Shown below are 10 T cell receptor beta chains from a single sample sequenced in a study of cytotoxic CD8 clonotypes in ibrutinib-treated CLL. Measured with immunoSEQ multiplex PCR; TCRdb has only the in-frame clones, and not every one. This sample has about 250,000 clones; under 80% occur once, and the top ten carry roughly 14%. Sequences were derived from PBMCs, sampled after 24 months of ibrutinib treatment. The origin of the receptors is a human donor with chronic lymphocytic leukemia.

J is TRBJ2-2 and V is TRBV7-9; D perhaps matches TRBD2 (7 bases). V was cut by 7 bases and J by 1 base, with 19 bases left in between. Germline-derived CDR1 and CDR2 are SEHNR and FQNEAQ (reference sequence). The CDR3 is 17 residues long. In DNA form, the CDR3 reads TGTGCCAGCACCCTGCGGGGGCACTTTAAGAACACCGGGGAGCTGTTTTTT. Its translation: CASTLRGHFKNTGELFF.

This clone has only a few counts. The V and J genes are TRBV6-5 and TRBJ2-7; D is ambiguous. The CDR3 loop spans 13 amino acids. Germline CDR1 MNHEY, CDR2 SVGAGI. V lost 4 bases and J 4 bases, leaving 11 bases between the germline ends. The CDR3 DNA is TGTGCCAGCAGTTGGTCAGAAACTTACGAGCAGTACTTC. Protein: CASSWSETYEQYF.

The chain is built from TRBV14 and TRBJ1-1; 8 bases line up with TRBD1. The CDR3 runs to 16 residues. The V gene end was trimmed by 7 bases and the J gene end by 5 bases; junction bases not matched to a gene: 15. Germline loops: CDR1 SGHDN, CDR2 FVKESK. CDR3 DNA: TGTGCCAGCACCTTAGGGGTCAGGGGGCGACGGACTGAAGCTTTCTTT. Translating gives CASTLGVRGRRTEAFF.

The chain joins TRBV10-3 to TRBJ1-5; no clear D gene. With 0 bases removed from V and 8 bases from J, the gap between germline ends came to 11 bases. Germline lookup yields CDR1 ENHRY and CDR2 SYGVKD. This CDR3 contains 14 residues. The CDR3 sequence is CAISESGDSEPQHF. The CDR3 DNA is TGTGCCATCAGTGAGTCCGGGGATAGCGAGCCCCAGCATTTT.

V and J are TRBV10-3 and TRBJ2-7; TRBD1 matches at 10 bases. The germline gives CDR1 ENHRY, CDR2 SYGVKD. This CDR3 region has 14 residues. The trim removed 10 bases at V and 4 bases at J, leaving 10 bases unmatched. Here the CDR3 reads CATWPDRGKYEQYF. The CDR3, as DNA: TGTGCCACTTGGCCGGACAGGGGGAAGTACGAGCAGTACTTC.

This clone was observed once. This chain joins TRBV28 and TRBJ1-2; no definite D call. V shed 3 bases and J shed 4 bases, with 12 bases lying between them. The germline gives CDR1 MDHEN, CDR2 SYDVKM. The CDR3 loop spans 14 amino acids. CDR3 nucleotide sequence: TGTGCCAGCAGTTTGGCTGCGGGAGGCTATGGCTACACCTTC. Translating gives CASSLAAGGYGYTF.

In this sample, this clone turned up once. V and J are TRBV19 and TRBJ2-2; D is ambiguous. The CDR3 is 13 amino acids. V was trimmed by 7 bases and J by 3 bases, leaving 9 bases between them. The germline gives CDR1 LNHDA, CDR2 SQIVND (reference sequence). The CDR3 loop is CASNVGHTGELFF. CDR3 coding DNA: TGTGCCAGTAACGTGGGTCACACCGGGGAGCTGTTTTTT.

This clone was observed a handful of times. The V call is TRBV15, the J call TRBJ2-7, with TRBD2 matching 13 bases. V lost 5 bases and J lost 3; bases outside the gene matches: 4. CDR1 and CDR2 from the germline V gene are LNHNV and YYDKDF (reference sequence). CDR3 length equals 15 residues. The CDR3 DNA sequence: TGTGCCACCAGCGCAGGGACTAGCGGGAACTACGAGCAGTACTTC. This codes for CATSAGTSGNYEQYF. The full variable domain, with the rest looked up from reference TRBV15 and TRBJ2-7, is DAMVIQNPRYQVTQFGKPVTLSCSQTLNHNVMYWYQQKSSQAPKLLFHYYDKDFNNEADTPDNFQSRRPNTSFCFLDIRSPGLGDTAMYLCATSAGTSGNYEQYFGPGTRLTVT.

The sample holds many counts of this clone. The CDR3 nucleotides are TGTGCCAGCAGCTTGCTTGGAGGGAATCAGCCCCAGCATTTT. Translation: CASSLLGGNQPQHF. The rearrangement links TRBV11-2 to TRBJ1-5; D is undetermined. Germline V gives CDR1 SGHAT, CDR2 FQNNGV. V dropped 3 bases and J dropped 4 bases, with 10 bases sitting between them. The CDR3 length is 14 residues.

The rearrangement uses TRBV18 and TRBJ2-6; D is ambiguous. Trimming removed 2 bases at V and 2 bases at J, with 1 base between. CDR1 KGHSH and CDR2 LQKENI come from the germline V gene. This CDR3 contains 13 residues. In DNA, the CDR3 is TGTGCCAGCTCACCAACTGGGGCCAACGTCCTGACTTTC. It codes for CASSPTGANVLTF.